Presented here are 9 T cell receptor beta chains from one specimen sequenced in a study of shared clonotypes between healthy human individuals. Repertoires were generated with immunoSEQ multiplex PCR, while TCRdb's copy carries only in-frame clones and drops some. The sample carries around 370,000 clones, roughly 96% recorded once. The sequencing sample was made of memory CD8+ T cells sorted from blood. Subset reported: CD45RO+ cells pooled with CCR7-negative TemRA cells. These receptors came from a man aged 25 to 40 in good health.

This clone was counted once. The V gene is TRBV5-4, the J gene TRBJ2-2, with 9 bases matching TRBD2. With 0 bases clipped from V and 1 base from J, the junction kept 4 bases outside the gene matches. Looked up from germline, CDR1 is SGHNT and CDR2 is YYREEE (reference sequence). The CDR3 is made up of 17 amino acids. CDR3 region: CASSLALAGLNTGELFF. The CDR3 bases are TGTGCCAGCAGCTTGGCGCTAGCGGGACTGAACACCGGGGAGCTGTTTTTT.

This chain joins TRBV25-1 and TRBJ2-1; D gene ambiguous. V gave up 0 bases and J gave up 5 bases, with 2 bases separating them. Germline-derived CDR1 and CDR2 are MGHDK and SYGVNS. This CDR3 contains 12 residues. CDR3: CASSEYDNEQFF. CDR3 DNA sequence: TGTGCCAGCAGTGAATATGACAATGAGCAGTTCTTC.

This CDR3 is CASSGGGKPQHF. Here the CDR3 DNA reads TGTGCCAGCAGTGGGGGAGGGAAGCCCCAGCATTTT. This rearrangement joins TRBV2 to TRBJ1-5; the D is unclear. Germline V gene data show CDR1 as SNHLY and CDR2 as FYNNEI. This CDR3 has 12 residues. Trimming took off 4 bases at V and 8 bases at J, with 9 bases between the two ends.

About this clone itself: This sample includes further DNA sequences coding for the same CDR3. J is TRBJ2-1 and V is TRBV5-1; D remains ambiguous. This CDR3 comprises 13 residues. V was shortened by 5 bases and J by 0 bases, with 6 bases between the two germline ends. Germline CDR1 reads SGHRS; CDR2 reads YFSETQ. The CDR3 DNA reads as TGCGCCAGCAGTCCGGCCTCCTACAATGAGCAGTTCTTC. Protein product: CASSPASYNEQFF.

This clone was found once. This chain uses TRBV30 with TRBJ2-3; 7 bases agree with TRBD2. V lost 2 bases, J lost 3 bases, and 11 bases stayed unmatched. The CDR3 covers 16 residues. Germline CDR1 reads GTSNPN; CDR2 reads SVGIG (reference sequence). The CDR3 here is CAWSPSGKLGTDTQYF. As DNA, the CDR3 is TGTGCCTGGAGTCCCAGCGGGAAGTTGGGAACAGATACGCAGTATTTT.

The V call is TRBV5-5, the J call TRBJ2-1; D gene ambiguous. CDR3 size: 11 residues. Germline V gene data show CDR1 as SGHKS and CDR2 as YYEKEE (reference sequence). Trimming took off 4 bases at V and 2 bases at J, with 1 base between the two ends. Here the CDR3 DNA reads TGTGCCAGCAGCGCCTACAATGAGCAGTTCTTC. Protein sequence: CASSAYNEQFF.

The V call is TRBV10-1, the J call TRBJ2-1; no definite D call. Germline values: CDR1 WNHNN, CDR2 SYGVQD (reference sequence). V lost 3 bases and J lost 3, with 3 bases in between. This CDR3 comprises 12 residues. The CDR3 spells CASSESYNEQFF. CDR3 coding DNA: TGCGCCAGCAGTGAAAGCTACAATGAGCAGTTCTTC.

The rearrangement uses TRBV7-2 and TRBJ2-1; 9 bases map to TRBD2. Germline lookup yields CDR1 SGHTA and CDR2 FQGNSA. The CDR3 is made up of 16 amino acids. With 1 base clipped from V and 8 bases from J, the junction kept 9 bases outside the gene matches. The CDR3 bases are TGTGCCAGCAGCTTAGTTGGCGGGAGGGCTGGGCATGAGCAGTTCTTC. Translated: CASSLVGGRAGHEQFF.

V usage is TRBV5-1 and J usage is TRBJ2-5; 9 nucleotides line up with TRBD2. The V gene end was trimmed by 7 bases and the J gene end by 4 bases; junction bases not matched to a gene: 8. This CDR3 comprises 14 residues. Germline CDR1 reads SGHRS; CDR2 reads YFSETQ. CDR3 coding DNA: TGCGCCAGCCGGGTAGCGGGAGCCGGAGAGACCCAGTACTTC. Protein product: CASRVAGAGETQYF.